This T cell receptor beta chain was obtained from a study of blood T cells in healthy people across ages. At least 7 million PBMCs were isolated per sample. The ends were cut back, 6 bases at V and 0 bases at J, with 12 bases in the middle. CDR1 MNHEY and CDR2 SMNVEV come from the germline V gene (reference sequence). The CDR3 contains 16 residues. The second PCR ran about 6 to 12 cycles with a sample-barcoded 5' primer and J-beta primers. MiXCR, run by TCRdb on the 5' RACE reads, gives a single entry per CDR3 protein. The sample lists about 970,000 distinct CDR3 sequences, 45% to 60% occurring once. This chain connects TRBV27 to TRBJ2-6; D remains ambiguous. This clonotype was sampled from a woman aged 55-70 years in good health. The sequencing sample was made of blood. Here the CDR3 reads CASSLISSSGANVLTF. DNA of the CDR3: TGTGCCAGCAGCCTTATCTCGTCCTCTGGGGCCAACGTCCTGACTTTC.